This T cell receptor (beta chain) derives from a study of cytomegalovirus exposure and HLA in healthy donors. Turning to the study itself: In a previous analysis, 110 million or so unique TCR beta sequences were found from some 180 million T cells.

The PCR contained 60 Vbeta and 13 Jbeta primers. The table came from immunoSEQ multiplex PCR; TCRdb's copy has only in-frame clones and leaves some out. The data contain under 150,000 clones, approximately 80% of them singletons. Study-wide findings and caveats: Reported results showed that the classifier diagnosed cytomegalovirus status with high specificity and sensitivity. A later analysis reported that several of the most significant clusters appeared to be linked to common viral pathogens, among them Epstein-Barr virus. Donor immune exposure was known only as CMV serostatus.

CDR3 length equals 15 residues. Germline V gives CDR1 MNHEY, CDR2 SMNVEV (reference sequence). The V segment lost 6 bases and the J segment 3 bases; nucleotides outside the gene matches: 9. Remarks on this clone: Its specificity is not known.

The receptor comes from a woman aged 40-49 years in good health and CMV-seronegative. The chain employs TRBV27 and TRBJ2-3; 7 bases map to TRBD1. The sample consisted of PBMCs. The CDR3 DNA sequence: TGTGCCAGCAGCACGACAGGGCTCTATACAGATACGCAGTATTTT. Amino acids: CASSTTGLYTDTQYF.